What follows are 13 T cell receptor beta chains derived from one specimen sequenced in a study of T cell responses to AZD1222 COVID-19 vaccine. The data were produced by immunoSEQ multiplex PCR, yet TCRdb's version contains in-frame clones alone and is incomplete. The sample shows 45,000 to 65,000 clones, around nine tenths of them seen only once. The sample was peripheral blood, taken on day 0 of AZD1222 vaccination. These receptors came from an adult in good health.

This clone has a single count. In DNA form, the CDR3 reads TGTGCCAGTAGGGCAACAGGGAATGAAAAACTGTTTTTT. Amino acids: CASRATGNEKLFF. V and J are TRBV19 and TRBJ1-4; TRBD1 is a possible D gene (6 bases). Germline V gene lookup returns CDR1 LNHDA and CDR2 SQIVND (reference sequence). CDR3 length: 13 amino acids. Trimming left V 6 bases short and J 5 bases short, with 10 bases between.

The chain joins TRBV19 to TRBJ2-1; tentative D call: TRBD2 (6 bases). The CDR3 runs 14 residues. The germline CDR1 and CDR2 sequences are LNHDA and SQIVND (reference sequence). With 1 base removed from V and 3 bases from J, the gap between germline ends came to 7 bases. CDR3 sequence reads: CASSIAGVYNEQFF. The DNA for the CDR3 is TGTGCCAGTAGTATAGCGGGGGTCTACAATGAGCAGTTCTTC.

The chain links TRBV6-5 to TRBJ2-7; TRBD2 might be the D (6 bases). Germline CDR1 MNHEY, CDR2 SVGAGI. The CDR3 is 13 amino acids. V was clipped by 10 bases and J by 5 bases, with 18 bases between them. The CDR3 DNA reads TGTGCCACTACCGGAGGGACGCGCAACGAGCAGTACTTC. As protein: CATTGGTRNEQYF.

This chain joins TRBV28 and TRBJ1-5; D may be TRBD1 (6 bases). The CDR3 extends over 15 amino acids. The ends were cut back, 10 bases at V and 0 bases at J, with 16 bases in the middle. Per the germline V gene, CDR1 is MDHEN and CDR2 is SYDVKM. The DNA of the CDR3 is TGTGCCACTGACGGGGCAGGGGATAGCAATCAGCCCCAGCATTTT. It translates to CATDGAGDSNQPQHF.

The chain is built from TRBV24-1 and TRBJ1-1, with D maybe TRBD1 (6 bases). Trimming took off 6 bases at V and 8 bases at J, with 15 bases between the two ends. This CDR3 is built from 13 residues. CDR1 is KGHDR and CDR2 is SFDVKD in the germline V gene. The CDR3 DNA reads as TGTGCCACCAGTCGGAGGGACATGTCGGAAGCTTTCTTT. The encoded protein is CATSRRDMSEAFF.

The chain joins TRBV3-1 (or the pseudogene TRBV3-2) to TRBJ2-1; D is unclear. CDR3 size: 15 residues. The germline V gene encodes CDR1 LGHDT and CDR2 YNNKEL (reference sequence). Trimming took 4 bases from V and 1 from J, leaving 11 bases between them. CDR3 sequence: CASSPFAISYNEQFF. CDR3 DNA sequence: TGTGCCAGCAGCCCGTTTGCTATTTCCTACAATGAGCAGTTCTTC.

This chain uses TRBV2 with TRBJ1-5, with 8 bases that match TRBD1. The trim removed 4 bases at V and 1 base at J, leaving 3 bases unmatched. The length of the CDR3 is 15 residues. CDR1 is SNHLY, CDR2 FYNNEI, per germline. The CDR3 protein is CASSVQGGSNQPQHF. CDR3 sequence (DNA): TGTGCCAGCAGTGTACAGGGGGGCAGCAATCAGCCCCAGCATTTT.

V is TRBV19 and J is TRBJ2-1; D not resolved. Germline CDR1 reads LNHDA; CDR2 reads SQIVND (reference sequence). V lost 7 bases and J lost 6, with 10 bases in between. CDR3 length equals 12 residues. CDR3 bases: TGTGCCAGTAACGGGTACGCCAATGAGCAGTTCTTC. Translation: CASNGYANEQFF.

CDR3 in amino acids: CASSLQDTAGEQYF. The CDR3 DNA reads as TGTGCCAGCTCACTTCAGGACACCGCTGGCGAGCAGTACTTC. This chain connects TRBV18 to TRBJ2-7, with a tentative D call TRBD1 (5 bases). This CDR3 is built from 14 residues. Germline CDR1 and CDR2: KGHSH and LQKENI. V was cut by 4 bases and J by 6 bases, with 16 bases left in between.

The V and J genes are TRBV3-1 (or the pseudogene TRBV3-2) and TRBJ1-5, with D unresolved. V lost 0 bases, J lost 6 bases, and 3 bases lay in between. In germline, CDR1 is LGHDT, CDR2 YNNKEL (reference sequence). The CDR3 has 12 amino acids. The CDR3 reads CASSQDGQPQHF. The DNA for the CDR3 is TGTGCCAGCAGCCAAGATGGTCAGCCCCAGCATTTT.

The chain carries TRBV11-1 and TRBJ1-2; D is uncertain. The CDR3 is 12 residues long. With 2 bases removed from V and 8 bases from J, the gap between germline ends came to 9 bases. The germline V gene encodes CDR1 SGHAT and CDR2 FQDESV (reference sequence). CDR3 residues: CASSLRNSGYTF. The CDR3 DNA reads as TGTGCCAGCAGCTTAAGAAACTCCGGCTACACCTTC.

V gene TRBV27 combines with J gene TRBJ2-7; D not certain. V was pared by 2 bases and J by 5 bases, with 7 bases between. CDR3 length equals 12 residues. Germline loops: CDR1 MNHEY, CDR2 SMNVEV (reference sequence). In nucleotides, the CDR3 is TGTGCCAGCAGTTTAAGTGGCCACGAGCAGTACTTC. Its translation is CASSLSGHEQYF.

The gene calls are TRBV21-1 and TRBJ2-1; the listed D gene, TRBD2, was not tested against the DNA. TRBV21-1 is a pseudogene locus. The CDR3 has 17 residues. CDR3 amino acids: CASSKEPLSPSYNEQFF. Here the CDR3 DNA reads TGTGCCAGCAGCAAAGAACCCCTTAGCCCCTCCTACAATGAGCAGTTCTTC.